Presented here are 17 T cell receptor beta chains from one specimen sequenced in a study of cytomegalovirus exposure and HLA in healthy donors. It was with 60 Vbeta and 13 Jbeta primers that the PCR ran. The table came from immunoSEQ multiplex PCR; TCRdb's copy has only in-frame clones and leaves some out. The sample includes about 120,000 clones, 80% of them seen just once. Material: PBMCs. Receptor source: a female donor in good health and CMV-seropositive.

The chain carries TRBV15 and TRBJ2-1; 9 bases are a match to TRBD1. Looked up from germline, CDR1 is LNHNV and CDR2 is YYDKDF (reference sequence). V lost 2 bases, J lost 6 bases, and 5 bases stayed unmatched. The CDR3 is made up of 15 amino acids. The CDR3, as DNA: TGTGCCACCAGCAGAACCGGGACAGGGCTCAATGAGCAGTTCTTC. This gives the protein CATSRTGTGLNEQFF.

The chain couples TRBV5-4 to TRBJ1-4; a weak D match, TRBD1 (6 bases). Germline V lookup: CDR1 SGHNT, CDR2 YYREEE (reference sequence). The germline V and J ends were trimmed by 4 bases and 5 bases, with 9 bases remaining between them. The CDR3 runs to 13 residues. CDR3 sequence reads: CASSQGQNEKLFF. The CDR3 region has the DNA TGTGCCAGCAGCCAGGGACAAAATGAAAAACTGTTTTTT.

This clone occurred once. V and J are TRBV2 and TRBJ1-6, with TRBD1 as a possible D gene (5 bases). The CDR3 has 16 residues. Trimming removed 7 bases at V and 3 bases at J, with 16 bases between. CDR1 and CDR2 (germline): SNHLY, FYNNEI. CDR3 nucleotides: TGTGCCAGCACTTCTGAAGCAGGGATCTATAATTCACCCCTCCACTTT. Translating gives CASTSEAGIYNSPLHF. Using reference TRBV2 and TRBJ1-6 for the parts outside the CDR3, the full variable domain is EPEVTQTPSHQVTQMGQEVILRCVPISNHLYFYWYRQILGQKVEFLVSFYNNEISEKSEIFDDQFSVERPDGSNFTLKIRSTKLEDSAMYFCASTSEAGIYNSPLHFGNGTRLTVT.

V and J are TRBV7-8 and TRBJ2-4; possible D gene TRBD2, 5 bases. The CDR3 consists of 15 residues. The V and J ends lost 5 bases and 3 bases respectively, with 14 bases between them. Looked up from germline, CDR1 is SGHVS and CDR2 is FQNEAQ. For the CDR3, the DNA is TGTGCCAGCAGCCCTGAAACCGGGGTCAAAAACATTCAGTACTTC. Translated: CASSPETGVKNIQYF.

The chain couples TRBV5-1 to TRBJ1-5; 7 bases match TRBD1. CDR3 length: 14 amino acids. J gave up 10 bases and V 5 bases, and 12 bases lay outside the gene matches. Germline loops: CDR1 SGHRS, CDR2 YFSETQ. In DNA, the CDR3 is TGCGCCAGCAGTCCCGGACAGGTTCAAGGACCCCAGCATTTT. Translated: CASSPGQVQGPQHF.

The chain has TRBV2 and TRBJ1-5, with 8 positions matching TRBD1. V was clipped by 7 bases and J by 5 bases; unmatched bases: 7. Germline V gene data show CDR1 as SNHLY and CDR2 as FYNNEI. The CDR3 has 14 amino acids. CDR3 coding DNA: TGTGCCAGCAAAGATAGGACAGGGTATCAGCCCCAGCATTTT. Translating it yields CASKDRTGYQPQHF.

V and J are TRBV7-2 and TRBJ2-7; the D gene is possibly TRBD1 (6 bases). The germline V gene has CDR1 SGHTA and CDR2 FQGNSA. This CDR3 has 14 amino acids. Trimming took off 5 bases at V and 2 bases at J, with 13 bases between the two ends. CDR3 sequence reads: CASSPGPGAYEQYF. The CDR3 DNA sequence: TGTGCCAGCAGCCCAGGGCCAGGGGCCTACGAGCAGTACTTC.

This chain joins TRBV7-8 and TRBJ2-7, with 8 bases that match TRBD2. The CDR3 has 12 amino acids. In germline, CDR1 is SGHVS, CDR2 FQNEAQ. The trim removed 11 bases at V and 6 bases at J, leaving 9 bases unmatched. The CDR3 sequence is CAVRNSGIEQYF. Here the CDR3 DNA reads TGTGCCGTAAGAAATAGCGGGATCGAGCAGTACTTC. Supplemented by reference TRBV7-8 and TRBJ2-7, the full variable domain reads GAGVSQSPRYKVAKRGQDVALRCDPISGHVSLFWYQQALGQGPEFLTYFQNEAQLDKSGLPSDRFFAERPEGSVSTLKIQRTQQEDSAVYLCAVRNSGIEQYFGPGTRLTVT.

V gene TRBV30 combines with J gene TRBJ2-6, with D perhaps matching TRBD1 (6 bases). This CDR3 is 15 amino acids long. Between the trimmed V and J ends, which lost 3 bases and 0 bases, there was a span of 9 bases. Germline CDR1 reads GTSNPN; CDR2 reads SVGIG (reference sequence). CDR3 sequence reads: CAWRTGSSGANVLTF. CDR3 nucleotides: TGTGCCTGGAGGACAGGTAGCTCTGGGGCCAACGTCCTGACTTTC.

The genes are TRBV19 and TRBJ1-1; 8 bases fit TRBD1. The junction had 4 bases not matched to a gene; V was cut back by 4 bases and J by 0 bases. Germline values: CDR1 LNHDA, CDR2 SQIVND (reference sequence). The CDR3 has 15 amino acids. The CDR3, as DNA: TGTGCCAGTAGTAGTAGGACAGGGATGAACACTGAAGCTTTCTTT. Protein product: CASSSRTGMNTEAFF.

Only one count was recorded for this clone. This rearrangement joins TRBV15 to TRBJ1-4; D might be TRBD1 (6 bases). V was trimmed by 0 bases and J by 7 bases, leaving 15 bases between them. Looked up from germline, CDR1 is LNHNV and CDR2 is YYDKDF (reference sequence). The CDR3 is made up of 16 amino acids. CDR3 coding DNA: TGTGCCACCAGCAGAGATCGGGCAGGGGTGGGTGAAAAACTGTTTTTT. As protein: CATSRDRAGVGEKLFF.

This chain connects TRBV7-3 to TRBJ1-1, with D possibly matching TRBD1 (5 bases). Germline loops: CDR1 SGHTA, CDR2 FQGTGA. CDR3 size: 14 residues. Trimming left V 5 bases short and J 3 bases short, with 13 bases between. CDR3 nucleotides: TGTGCCAGCAGCCCTGCGGGGCACTACACTGAAGCTTTCTTT. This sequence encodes CASSPAGHYTEAFF.

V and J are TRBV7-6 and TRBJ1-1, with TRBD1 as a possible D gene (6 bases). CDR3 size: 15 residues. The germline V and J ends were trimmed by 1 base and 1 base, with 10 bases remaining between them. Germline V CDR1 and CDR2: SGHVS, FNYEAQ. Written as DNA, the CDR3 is TGTGCCAGCAGCTTAGGGACACAGGGGAACACTGAAGCTTTCTTT. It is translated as CASSLGTQGNTEAFF.

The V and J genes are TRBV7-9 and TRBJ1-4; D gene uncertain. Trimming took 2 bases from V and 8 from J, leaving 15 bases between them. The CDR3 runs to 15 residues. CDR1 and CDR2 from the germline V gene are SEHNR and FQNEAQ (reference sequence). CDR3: CASSLIVAGGEKLFF. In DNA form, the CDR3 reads TGTGCCAGCAGCTTAATAGTGGCAGGTGGGGAAAAACTGTTTTTT.

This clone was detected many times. CDR3 nucleotide sequence: TGTGCCTGGAGTGTACAACGGAACACTGAAGCTTTCTTT. Its protein is CAWSVQRNTEAFF. The chain has TRBV30 and TRBJ1-1, with D unclear. CDR1 GTSNPN and CDR2 SVGIG come from the germline V gene (reference sequence). The CDR3 loop spans 13 amino acids. Trimming left V 0 bases short and J 1 base short, with 6 bases between.

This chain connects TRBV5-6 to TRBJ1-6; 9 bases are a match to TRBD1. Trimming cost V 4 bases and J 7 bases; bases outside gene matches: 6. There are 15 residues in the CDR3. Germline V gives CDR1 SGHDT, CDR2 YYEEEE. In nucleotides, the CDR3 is TGTGCCAGCAGCCCGGGACAGGGTCGGAATTCACCCCTCCACTTT. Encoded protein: CASSPGQGRNSPLHF.

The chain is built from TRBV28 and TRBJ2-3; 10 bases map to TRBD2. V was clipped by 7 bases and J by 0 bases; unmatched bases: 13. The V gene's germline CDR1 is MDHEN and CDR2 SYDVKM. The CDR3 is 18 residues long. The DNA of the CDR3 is TGTGCCAGCACCGGGAGGGCTAGCGGGGGAACTAGCACAGATACGCAGTATTTT. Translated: CASTGRASGGTSTDTQYF.